This TCR beta chain was sequenced in a study of blood T cell repertoires in COVID-19. Study background: Sources were T cells, B-cell-depleted T cells, or PBMCs; the material itself was cDNA or gDNA.

This CDR3 has 14 amino acids. The V and J ends lost 4 bases and 2 bases, in that order; junction bases with no gene match: 3. CDR1 and CDR2 (germline): MNHEY, SVGAGI. This clone was observed a single time. Repertoires were generated with immunoSEQ multiplex PCR, while TCRdb's copy carries only in-frame clones and drops some. The sample carries about 160,000 clones, 75% to 90% recorded once. This clonotype was sampled from a human donor with acute or convalescent COVID-19. The donor label of this sample is uncertain. The rearrangement joins TRBV6-5 to TRBJ1-1, with 8 bases identical to TRBD1. The sample taken for sequencing was peripheral blood. The CDR3 is CASSSTGGNTEAFF. In DNA, the CDR3 is TGTGCCAGCAGTTCAACAGGGGGAAACACTGAAGCTTTCTTT.